This T cell receptor beta chain was documented in a study of cytomegalovirus exposure and HLA in healthy donors. Method: immunoSEQ multiplex PCR; TCRdb's copy keeps in-frame clones and lacks some. The repertoire has about 160,000 clones, roughly 95% of them found once; the top ten carry about 0.94%. Study outcomes and limitations: There were 150 to 200 TCR beta chains listed as cytomegalovirus-associated. Most TCRs appeared rarely, but some public TCRs recurred in many donors. In vitro checks showed that a few CMV-associated chains really do target CMV antigens. Later, an analysis found that TCR clusters from the first cohort tended to co-occur in the 130 or so validation repertoires.

The germline V gene encodes CDR1 SGHRS and CDR2 YFSETQ. Trimming at V came to 3 bases and at J to 5 bases, leaving 2 bases not matched to a gene. The CDR3 contains 13 residues. A word on this clone: Its matching antigen is unknown.

The source is a woman younger than 30 in good health and CMV-seronegative. The material sequenced was PBMCs. The chain has TRBV5-1 and TRBJ2-1; TRBD2 agrees at 7 bases. The CDR3 DNA reads TGCGCCAGCAGCTCGGGACTAAACAATGAGCAGTTCTTC. Translated: CASSSGLNNEQFF. Supplemented by reference TRBV5-1 and TRBJ2-1, the full variable domain reads KAGVTQTPRYLIKTRGQQVTLSCSPISGHRSVSWYQQTPGQGLQFLFEYFSETQRNKGNFPGRFSGRQFSNSRSEMNVSTLELGDSALYLCASSSGLNNEQFFGPGTRLTVL.